Shown below are 12 T cell receptor beta chains from a single sample sequenced in a study of blood T cell repertoires in COVID-19. The repertoire was sequenced with immunoSEQ multiplex PCR; TCRdb's copy has only in-frame clones and lacks some. This repertoire shows about 140,000 clones, less than 85% found once; its top ten account for 1.5% to 2%. Sequenced: PBMCs or T cells enriched from blood (not recorded which). The receptors stem from a woman aged 18-35 years who had been exposed to COVID-19.

The chain joins TRBV10-3 to TRBJ2-1; 9 bases are a match to TRBD2. V trimming: 3 bases; J trimming: 8 bases; junction bases outside the gene matches: 11. The CDR3 runs 16 residues. In germline, CDR1 is ENHRY, CDR2 SYGVKD. Here the CDR3 reads CAISDERSGRFDEQFF. The CDR3 DNA sequence: TGTGCCATCAGTGATGAGAGAAGCGGGAGGTTTGATGAGCAGTTCTTC.

The chain recombines TRBV20-1 with TRBJ2-1; perhaps TRBD1 as D (5 bases). The CDR3 is made up of 11 amino acids. Germline V CDR1 and CDR2: DFQATT, SNEGSKA (reference sequence). For the CDR3, the DNA is TGCAGGCCCCAGGGCGGCTATGAGCAGTTCTTC. Translation: CRPQGGYEQFF.

This clone occurred once. The rearrangement joins TRBV2 to TRBJ2-3; 9 bases are a match to TRBD2. Germline CDR1 reads SNHLY; CDR2 reads FYNNEI. There are 19 residues in the CDR3. J lost 2 bases, V lost 7 bases, and 19 bases had no gene match. In nucleotides, the CDR3 is TGTGCCAGCACCGGGACAGTCGACTCAGCGGGAGGTCCCACAGATACGCAGTATTTT. This translates into CASTGTVDSAGGPTDTQYF.

The chain uses TRBV19 and TRBJ2-7; TRBD2 might be the D (6 bases). V was trimmed by 5 bases and J by 4 bases, leaving 18 bases between them. Germline V gives CDR1 LNHDA, CDR2 SQIVND (reference sequence). The CDR3 spans 15 residues. The chain's CDR3 is CASSHRDSKMYEQYF. The CDR3 DNA reads as TGTGCCAGTAGTCACCGGGACTCTAAAATGTACGAGCAGTACTTC.

The J gene is TRBJ2-1, the V gene TRBV7-2; 9 bases fit TRBD2. Germline loops: CDR1 SGHTA, CDR2 FQGNSA. The CDR3 extends over 18 amino acids. V lost 1 base and J lost 8; bases outside the gene matches: 15. The CDR3 region is CASSLGVLVLAGSDEQFF. The CDR3 nucleotides are TGTGCCAGCAGCTTAGGTGTATTGGTCCTAGCGGGAAGCGATGAGCAGTTCTTC.

In its sample, this clone was seen a few times. DNA of the CDR3: TGTGCCAGCAGCTTAGGGGCAGGAACGAACACTGAAGCTTTCTTT. Its translation: CASSLGAGTNTEAFF. This rearrangement joins TRBV7-6 to TRBJ1-1; D unclear. This CDR3 is 15 amino acids long. V gave up 1 base and J gave up 1 base, with 10 bases separating them. Germline V lookup: CDR1 SGHVS, CDR2 FNYEAQ.

The V and J genes are TRBV27 and TRBJ1-5; a weak D match, TRBD1 (5 bases). CDR3 length equals 15 residues. Trimming shortened V by 5 bases and J by 3 bases, and 14 bases separated the two germline ends. The germline V gene encodes CDR1 MNHEY and CDR2 SMNVEV (reference sequence). The CDR3 region is CASSARGPSNQPQHF. The DNA of the CDR3 is TGTGCCAGCAGTGCTAGGGGCCCGTCCAATCAGCCCCAGCATTTT.

This chain joins TRBV9 and TRBJ2-1; 7 nucleotides match TRBD2. The V gene's germline CDR1 is SGDLS and CDR2 YYNGEE. This CDR3 spans 17 amino acids. Unmatched junction bases numbered 16, after V lost 4 bases and J lost 6 bases. The CDR3 nucleotides read TGTGCCAGCAGCACGTTGGGTAGCGGGCAATTGGCCAATGAGCAGTTCTTC. Residues: CASSTLGSGQLANEQFF.

The chain has TRBV6-1 and TRBJ1-2; D possibly corresponds to TRBD1 (6 bases). Deletions cut 2 bases from V and 8 bases from J, with 21 bases between. The CDR3 covers 16 residues. Germline V gene data show CDR1 as MNHNS and CDR2 as SASEGT. CDR3 DNA: TGTGCCAGCAGTGAAACAGGGTTAGGGCAGGGGAGAGGCTACACCTTC. Translation gives CASSETGLGQGRGYTF.

The V call is TRBV6-5, the J call TRBJ1-3; 7 nucleotides agree with TRBD1. J gave up 4 bases and V 0 bases, and 3 bases lay outside the gene matches. The germline V gene has CDR1 MNHEY and CDR2 SVGAGI. The CDR3 consists of 15 residues. The CDR3 DNA is TGTGCCAGCAGTTACTCGGGGACAGAAGGAAACACCATATATTTT. The encoded protein is CASSYSGTEGNTIYF.

The chain is built from TRBV9 and TRBJ2-2; D is possibly TRBD1 (6 bases). CDR1 is SGDLS, CDR2 YYNGEE, per germline. This CDR3 comprises 13 residues. The V and J ends lost 3 bases and 9 bases respectively, with 12 bases between them. The CDR3: CASSEKTGRELFF. The CDR3 DNA sequence: TGTGCCAGCAGCGAAAAAACAGGGAGGGAGCTGTTTTTT.

This chain links TRBV28 with TRBJ2-5; 7 bases map to TRBD2. J lost 6 bases, V lost 6 bases, and 16 bases had no gene match. Germline CDR1 MDHEN, CDR2 SYDVKM. This CDR3 is built from 16 residues. This CDR3 is CASSPQLGGGEQTQYF. DNA of the CDR3: TGTGCCAGCAGCCCCCAGTTAGGCGGGGGAGAACAGACCCAGTACTTC.